Listed here are 6 T cell receptor beta chains from one sample, sequenced in a study of blood T cells in healthy people across ages. A second PCR of 7 to 11 cycles used a sample-barcoded 5' primer and a J-beta primer mix. TCRdb independently ran MiXCR on the 5' RACE reads; one entry per CDR3 protein. Here the sample spans around 500,000 distinct CDR3 sequences, roughly 48% being singletons. Source material: blood. These receptors all come from a man older than 75 in good health.

This clonotype occurred a few times. One end of the junction does not line up with germline, which may come from a read error. The chain carries TRBV20-1 and TRBJ2-5; D unclear. The CDR3 is made up of 15 amino acids. The germline gives CDR1 DFQATT, CDR2 SNEGSKA (reference sequence). The CDR3 region has the DNA TGCAGTGCCAGAGATCTCCAGGCATCCACTCAGACCCAGTACTTC. Residues: CSARDLQASTQTQYF.

This clonotype was observed a few times. The rearrangement joins TRBV5-1 to TRBJ2-4; D is ambiguous. The V end lost 0 bases, the J end lost 1 base, and 8 bases lay between the germline ends. Germline CDR1 and CDR2: SGHRS and YFSETQ. CDR3 size: 15 residues. The CDR3 DNA reads TGCGCCAGCAGCTTGGGCGATTCCGCCAAAAACATTCAGTACTTC. Translation gives CASSLGDSAKNIQYF.

This clonotype occurred a few times. The chain links TRBV28 to TRBJ2-3, with D possibly TRBD1 on 6 matching bases. Germline loops: CDR1 MDHEN, CDR2 SYDVKM. The CDR3 is made up of 14 amino acids. V dropped 2 bases and J dropped 6 bases, with 12 bases sitting between them. The CDR3 loop reads CASSLQGPRDTQYF. CDR3 nucleotide sequence: TGTGCCAGCAGTTTACAGGGGCCCAGGGATACGCAGTATTTT.

The rearrangement links TRBV20-1 to TRBJ2-5; 10 nucleotides agree with TRBD1. This CDR3 comprises 14 residues. Germline V gives CDR1 DFQATT, CDR2 SNEGSKA (reference sequence). J lost 6 bases, V lost 2 bases, and 6 bases had no gene match. The CDR3 nucleotides read TGCAGTGCTAGACAGACAGGGGGCGGAAAGACCCAGTACTTC. Translated, it gives CSARQTGGGKTQYF.

The rearrangement links TRBV28 to TRBJ2-3, with D maybe TRBD1 (6 bases). This CDR3 has 14 amino acids. V was cut by 6 bases and J by 7 bases, with 17 bases left in between. Germline CDR1 is MDHEN and CDR2 is SYDVKM. CDR3 nucleotide sequence: TGTGCCAGCAGGTCCGCAGGGGTCGGGAATACGCAGTATTTT. This encodes CASRSAGVGNTQYF. Based on the CDR3 plus reference TRBV28 and TRBJ2-3, the full variable domain is DVKVTQSSRYLVKRTGEKVFLECVQDMDHENMFWYRQDPGLGLRLIYFSYDVKMKEKGDIPEGYSVSREKKERFSLILESASTNQTSMYLCASRSAGVGNTQYFGPGTRLTVL.

Concerning this clonotype: The junction departs from germline at one end; a sequencing error may be responsible. The rearrangement links TRBV12-3 or TRBV12-4 to TRBJ2-3; the match to TRBD2 covers 10 bases. The CDR3 covers 15 residues. CDR3 region: CASSLGTSGTETQYF. CDR3 DNA sequence: TGTGCCAGCAGTTTAGGGACTAGCGGAACAGAGACGCAGTATTTT.